A single sample is the source of the 9 T cell receptor beta chains below, sequenced in a study of spatial heterogeneity in lung cancer. Study-wide points: For expanded intratumoral alpha and beta TCRs, counts tracked tumor mutation counts.

TCRdb called the 5' RACE reads again in MiXCR, with one record for every CDR3 protein. Of about 30,000 distinct CDR3 sequences in the sample, around 6.9% were seen once. Antigen specificity for these receptors is unknown. Time point in this sample: sample taken at primary tumor resection. The specimen comprised lung tumor tissue, sampled at surgery. The source is a male donor with early-stage non-small cell lung cancer.

This clonotype has just a few counts. This sequence joins TRBV18 and TRBJ2-1; maybe TRBD1 (6 bases). V was clipped by 1 base and J by 9 bases, with 13 bases between them. CDR3 length: 14 residues. Germline V CDR1 and CDR2: KGHSH, LQKENI. CDR3 coding DNA: TGTGCCAGCTCACCACAACAGGGCCCTCTTGAGCAGTTCTTC. Protein product: CASSPQQGPLEQFF.

The V and J genes are TRBV6-6 and TRBJ2-5, with D uncertain. Looked up from germline, CDR1 is MNHNY and CDR2 is SVGAGI (reference sequence). The length of the CDR3 is 13 residues. Trimming shortened V by 7 bases and J by 1 base, and 10 bases separated the two germline ends. The CDR3 DNA reads TGTGCCAGCACCCAAGGTCCCCAAGAGACCCAGTACTTC. Its protein product is CASTQGPQETQYF.

The chain couples TRBV6-2 or TRBV6-3 to TRBJ1-5; possibly TRBD1 for D (5 bases). The V and J ends lost 6 bases and 3 bases respectively, with 9 bases between them. The CDR3 contains 13 residues. Germline loops: CDR1 MNHEY, CDR2 SVGEGT. The DNA for the CDR3 is TGTGCCAGCAGAGACAGCTTCAATCAGCCCCAGCATTTT. Its translation is CASRDSFNQPQHF.

This chain uses TRBV12-3 or TRBV12-4 with TRBJ2-2, with 7 bases fitting TRBD1. Trimming cost V 6 bases and J 6 bases; bases outside gene matches: 7. This CDR3 spans 14 amino acids. CDR3 bases: TGTGCCAGCAGGGAAAGGGGGCTTGCCGGGGAGCTGTTTTTT. It codes for CASRERGLAGELFF.

The chain couples TRBV20-1 to TRBJ1-6, with 7 bases that match TRBD1. This CDR3 region has 14 residues. The germline gives CDR1 DFQATT, CDR2 SNEGSKA (reference sequence). V lost 5 bases, J lost 5 bases, and 6 bases stayed unmatched. CDR3 in DNA: TGCAGTGCTCTAACAGGGGCGCATAATTCACCCCTCCACTTT. Protein sequence: CSALTGAHNSPLHF.

This clonotype occurred a few times. CDR3 DNA: TGTGCCAGCTCACCGGGAGGGATGGAGCCCCAGCATTTT. As protein: CASSPGGMEPQHF. V gene TRBV18 combines with J gene TRBJ1-5; unclear D gene. The germline gives CDR1 KGHSH, CDR2 LQKENI. Trimming took off 3 bases at V and 8 bases at J, with 11 bases between the two ends. CDR3 length: 13 amino acids.

This clonotype was found a few times. The chain uses TRBV18 and TRBJ2-6; D is undetermined. The V gene lost 5 bases and the J gene lost 2 bases, with 16 bases spanning the gap. The CDR3 has 17 amino acids. Germline CDR1 reads KGHSH; CDR2 reads LQKENI. CDR3 sequence: CASSSLPRVPGANVLTF. The CDR3 DNA follows: TGTGCCAGCTCATCCTTACCCAGAGTTCCTGGGGCCAACGTCCTGACTTTC.

This clonotype was seen repeatedly, ten times or more. The chain has TRBV28 and TRBJ2-7, with D tentatively TRBD2 (5 bases). The germline CDR1 and CDR2 sequences are MDHEN and SYDVKM. CDR3 length: 14 amino acids. V gave up 6 bases and J gave up 3 bases, with 15 bases separating them. The CDR3 DNA is TGTGCCAGCAGGAGGACTCGAACCGGCTACGAGCAGTACTTC. Translating it yields CASRRTRTGYEQYF.

This clonotype was detected ten times or more. The chain employs TRBV9 and TRBJ2-7; no clear D gene. Germline loops: CDR1 SGDLS, CDR2 YYNGEE. The CDR3 totals 15 residues. The V end lost 0 bases, the J end lost 7 bases, and 17 bases lay between the germline ends. The CDR3 DNA reads TGTGCCAGCAGCGTAGATCCGGCAGGCGGCATGGAGCAGTACTTC. Protein: CASSVDPAGGMEQYF.